This TCR beta chain originates from a study of human T cells and chemical hapten exposure. Study overall: Across samples, TCR yields varied, mostly owing to small differences in pooled library volumes. Notes on the study in general: TCRs exceeding a frequency of 1 in 1000 stayed unchanged under DPC sensitization.

Each CDR3 protein is one row after TCRdb ran MiXCR on the RACE reads. The data show about 380,000 distinct CDR3 sequences, with more than 4.5% seen just once and around 2.6% held by the top ten. Time point indicated: pre-sensitization, week 0. This sample's treatment: therapeutic diphenylcyclopropenone sensitization with weekly scalp DPC. In this sample, this clonotype turned up many times. Its antigen is not known. Germline V CDR1 and CDR2: SQVTM, ANQGSEA. Trimming left V 7 bases short and J 6 bases short, with 21 bases between. The CDR3 is 14 amino acids. The sample here was whole blood, taken in connection with sensitization to the hapten diphenylcyclopropenone (DPC). This clonotype originated in a woman in her forties or fifties with alopecia areata. Some clones in this sample may be carry-over from other donors' samples. The J gene is TRBJ1-2, the V gene TRBV29-1; D perhaps matches TRBD1 (6 bases). CDR3 nucleotide sequence: TGCAGCGCCGTTCGACGGACAGATAATAATGGCTACACCTTC. This codes for CSAVRRTDNNGYTF.